A single sample gave rise to the 27 T cell receptor beta chains below, sequenced in a study of blood T cell repertoires in COVID-19. Clones were sequenced by immunoSEQ multiplex PCR, and TCRdb holds only the in-frame ones, with some missing. Altogether 140,000 to 150,000 clones are present, around three quarters being singletons, with the ten largest covering 8.6%. The sequenced material came from peripheral blood. These receptor sequences come from a man between 45 and 60 years old with active or convalescent COVID-19.

This chain joins TRBV11-2 and TRBJ2-7; the D gene is possibly TRBD1 (5 bases). Germline CDR1 and CDR2: SGHAT and FQNNGV. V was trimmed by 5 bases and J by 4 bases, leaving 9 bases between them. This CDR3 is built from 12 residues. The CDR3 loop is CASSAQGYEQYF. CDR3 sequence (DNA): TGTGCCAGCAGCGCCCAGGGTTACGAGCAGTACTTC.

This chain uses TRBV30 with TRBJ2-1; TRBD1 aligns across 8 bases. Per the germline V gene, CDR1 is GTSNPN and CDR2 is SVGIG (reference sequence). V shed 0 bases, J shed 0 bases, and the junction held 13 bases outside the gene matches. This CDR3 comprises 19 residues. This CDR3 is CAWSVWQGAVQSSYNEQFF. Here the CDR3 DNA reads TGTGCCTGGAGTGTTTGGCAGGGGGCAGTTCAGAGCTCCTACAATGAGCAGTTCTTC.

The chain uses TRBV7-9 and TRBJ1-1; D ambiguous. This CDR3 comprises 12 residues. Germline-derived CDR1 and CDR2 are SEHNR and FQNEAQ (reference sequence). The ends were cut back, 1 base at V and 7 bases at J, with 7 bases in the middle. The CDR3 DNA follows: TGTGCCAGCAGCTTAGTGAAGCGTGAAGCTTTCTTT. Translation: CASSLVKREAFF.

This chain uses TRBV18 with TRBJ1-1, with a possible D match to TRBD1 (6 bases). This CDR3 spans 15 amino acids. Trimming left V 2 bases short and J 0 bases short, with 10 bases between. Germline V gene data show CDR1 as KGHSH and CDR2 as LQKENI. The CDR3 protein is CASSPRTEMNTEAFF. The CDR3 nucleotides read TGTGCCAGCTCACCAAGGACAGAGATGAACACTGAAGCTTTCTTT.

The chain uses TRBV19 and TRBJ2-1; 11 bases agree with TRBD2. This CDR3 has 15 residues. Germline values: CDR1 LNHDA, CDR2 SQIVND (reference sequence). V lost 5 bases to trimming and J lost 7 bases; unmatched junction nucleotides: 7. The CDR3 DNA sequence: TGTGCCAGTAGTCCGCTAGCGGGAGGTGATAATGAGCAGTTCTTC. Protein sequence: CASSPLAGGDNEQFF.

The CDR3 bases are TGCGCCAGCAGCCAAGTGCGGATTACTGGTGGCTACACCTTC. Its translation: CASSQVRITGGYTF. The chain links TRBV4-1 to TRBJ1-2; D gene ambiguous. V lost 1 base and J lost 7, with 13 bases in between. This CDR3 contains 14 residues. CDR1 MGHRA and CDR2 YSYEKL come from the germline V gene.

The chain recombines TRBV7-8 with TRBJ2-6; no definite D call. Between the trimmed V and J ends, which lost 2 bases and 0 bases, there was a span of 8 bases. The CDR3 loop spans 16 amino acids. Germline CDR1 reads SGHVS; CDR2 reads FQNEAQ. The CDR3 region has the DNA TGTGCCAGCAGCTTATTTGGCAACTCTGGGGCCAACGTCCTGACTTTC. Its translation: CASSLFGNSGANVLTF.

The chain joins TRBV30 to TRBJ2-2; D may be TRBD2 (5 bases). This CDR3 is built from 13 residues. Trimming took off 4 bases at V and 2 bases at J, with 8 bases between the two ends. The V gene's germline CDR1 is GTSNPN and CDR2 SVGIG (reference sequence). Here the CDR3 DNA reads TGTGCCTGGACCGGACTCAACACCGGGGAGCTGTTTTTT. It is translated as CAWTGLNTGELFF.

The J gene is TRBJ2-7, the V gene TRBV9; 10 bases fit TRBD2. The CDR3 runs to 18 residues. Unmatched junction bases numbered 11, after V lost 2 bases and J lost 0 bases. Germline CDR1 is SGDLS and CDR2 is YYNGEE. This chain's CDR3 is CASSVSPGLAEFSYEQYF. The CDR3 nucleotides read TGTGCCAGCAGCGTTAGTCCCGGACTAGCGGAGTTCTCCTACGAGCAGTACTTC.

The chain recombines TRBV25-1 with TRBJ2-6; a possible D gene is TRBD2 (5 bases). Germline V gene lookup returns CDR1 MGHDK and CDR2 SYGVNS. This CDR3 comprises 15 residues. The V end was cut by 3 bases, the J end by 1 base, with 7 bases between. The CDR3 region has the DNA TGTGCCAGCAGTGACGGGGTATCTGGGGCCAACGTCCTGACTTTC. Translation gives CASSDGVSGANVLTF.

The chain has TRBV5-1 and TRBJ2-7, with 7 positions matching TRBD1. The trim removed 7 bases at V and 6 bases at J, leaving 7 bases unmatched. There are 12 residues in the CDR3. Germline V CDR1 and CDR2: SGHRS, YFSETQ. CDR3 DNA: TGCGCCAGCTCCCCTAAGGGGGCCGAGCAGTACTTC. Protein product: CASSPKGAEQYF. The full variable domain, in which reference TRBV5-1 and TRBJ2-7 provide the parts outside the CDR3, is KAGVTQTPRYLIKTRGQQVTLSCSPISGHRSVSWYQQTPGQGLQFLFEYFSETQRNKGNFPGRFSGRQFSNSRSEMNVSTLELGDSALYLCASSPKGAEQYFGPGTRLTVT.

This chain joins TRBV18 and TRBJ1-1, with 8 bases lining up with TRBD1. The germline V gene has CDR1 KGHSH and CDR2 LQKENI. V lost 4 bases and J lost 0; bases outside the gene matches: 7. The CDR3 is 16 amino acids. CDR3 sequence reads: CASSRDRYSMNTEAFF. The CDR3 DNA sequence: TGTGCCAGCTCACGGGACAGGTACTCTATGAACACTGAAGCTTTCTTT.

V gene TRBV27 combines with J gene TRBJ1-1; 7 nucleotides agree with TRBD1. Germline values: CDR1 MNHEY, CDR2 SMNVEV (reference sequence). The V gene end was trimmed by 6 bases and the J gene end by 1 base; junction bases not matched to a gene: 5. This CDR3 is built from 14 residues. This chain's CDR3 is CASSPQGTNTEAFF. CDR3 DNA: TGTGCCAGCAGCCCACAGGGGACGAACACTGAAGCTTTCTTT.

The chain has TRBV5-1 and TRBJ2-7; 8 nucleotides agree with TRBD1. Trimming took 0 bases from V and 2 from J; bases not matched to a gene: 1. The CDR3 has 14 amino acids. Germline V gene lookup returns CDR1 SGHRS and CDR2 YFSETQ. The CDR3, as DNA: TGCGCCAGCAGCTTGGGGACAGGGACCTACGAGCAGTACTTC. This codes for CASSLGTGTYEQYF.

The chain links TRBV19 to TRBJ2-3, with D perhaps matching TRBD2 (6 bases). This CDR3 has 14 residues. Per the germline V gene, CDR1 is LNHDA and CDR2 is SQIVND (reference sequence). V was shortened by 6 bases and J by 0 bases, with 10 bases between the two germline ends. The CDR3 here is CASRGGTSTDTQYF. CDR3 coding DNA: TGTGCCAGTAGAGGTGGGACTAGCACAGATACGCAGTATTTT. The full variable domain, with the rest looked up from reference TRBV19 and TRBJ2-3, is DGGITQSPKYLFRKEGQNVTLSCEQNLNHDAMYWYRQDPGQGLRLIYYSQIVNDFQKGDIAEGYSVSREKKESFPLTVTSAQKNPTAFYLCASRGGTSTDTQYFGPGTRLTVL.

This clone was recorded at least ten times. The chain has TRBV13 and TRBJ2-1; D gene ambiguous. Trimming removed 5 bases at V and 6 bases at J, with 8 bases between. The CDR3 covers 12 residues. Germline assignment: CDR1 PRHDT and CDR2 FYEKMQ (reference sequence). CDR3 coding DNA: TGTGCCAGCAGCCTCGAGCGCAATGAGCAGTTCTTC. Amino acids: CASSLERNEQFF. The variable domain in full, completed from reference TRBV13 and TRBJ2-1, reads AAGVIQSPRHLIKEKRETATLKCYPIPRHDTVYWYQQGPGQDPQFLISFYEKMQSDKGSIPDRFSAQQFSDYHSELNMSSLELGDSALYFCASSLERNEQFFGPGTRLTVL.

This rearrangement joins TRBV3-1 (or the pseudogene TRBV3-2) to TRBJ2-2, with a tentative D call TRBD1 (6 bases). This CDR3 region has 16 residues. Per the germline V gene, CDR1 is LGHDT and CDR2 is YNNKEL (reference sequence). V dropped 4 bases and J dropped 2 bases, with 14 bases sitting between them. The CDR3 loop is CASSPYWTANTGELFF. The CDR3 DNA is TGTGCCAGCAGCCCTTATTGGACAGCTAACACCGGGGAGCTGTTTTTT.

This chain uses TRBV14 with TRBJ2-7, with a tentative D call TRBD1 (5 bases). The V gene's germline CDR1 is SGHDN and CDR2 FVKESK. The V end was cut by 4 bases, the J end by 4 bases, with 14 bases between. This CDR3 has 14 residues. CDR3 in amino acids: CASSRIDNRYEQYF. CDR3 sequence (DNA): TGTGCCAGCAGCCGAATTGACAACAGGTACGAGCAGTACTTC.

The chain is built from TRBV18 and TRBJ2-5; 10 bases are shared with TRBD1. Trimming took 4 bases from V and 5 from J; bases not matched to a gene: 7. In germline, CDR1 is KGHSH, CDR2 LQKENI. CDR3 length equals 15 residues. CDR3 amino acids: CASSRGQGIRETQYF. In DNA, the CDR3 is TGTGCCAGCTCACGGGGACAGGGGATTCGGGAGACCCAGTACTTC.

This chain connects TRBV5-1 to TRBJ1-1, with TRBD1 as a possible D gene (6 bases). Trimming pared 0 bases from V and 6 bases from J, leaving 15 bases between. The V gene's germline CDR1 is SGHRS and CDR2 YFSETQ. The CDR3 is 15 amino acids. The CDR3 protein is CASSLENRENAEAFF. Here the CDR3 DNA reads TGCGCCAGCAGCTTGGAGAACAGGGAGAATGCTGAAGCTTTCTTT.

The chain recombines TRBV18 with TRBJ1-4, with TRBD1 matching 10 bases. Looked up from germline, CDR1 is KGHSH and CDR2 is LQKENI. There are 16 residues in the CDR3. Unmatched junction bases numbered 6, after V lost 1 base and J lost 7 bases. Written as DNA, the CDR3 is TGTGCCAGCTCACCACGGCGACAGGGGGCGACTGAAAAACTGTTTTTT. Its protein is CASSPRRQGATEKLFF.

The table lists this clone with a count of one. The chain couples TRBV28 to TRBJ2-7; D possibly corresponds to TRBD1 (5 bases). Trimming stripped 1 base from V and 1 base from J, with 8 bases between. Germline V gene data show CDR1 as MDHEN and CDR2 as SYDVKM. The CDR3 is made up of 14 amino acids. The CDR3 DNA reads TGTGCCAGCAGTTTATTTCCAGGGTCCTACGAGCAGTACTTC. As protein: CASSLFPGSYEQYF. Together with reference TRBV28 and TRBJ2-7, the CDR3 gives the full variable domain: DVKVTQSSRYLVKRTGEKVFLECVQDMDHENMFWYRQDPGLGLRLIYFSYDVKMKEKGDIPEGYSVSREKKERFSLILESASTNQTSMYLCASSLFPGSYEQYFGPGTRLTVT.

The rearrangement uses TRBV2 and TRBJ2-5; D is uncertain. V was pared by 7 bases and J by 5 bases, with 11 bases between. CDR1 and CDR2 from the germline V gene are SNHLY and FYNNEI. The CDR3 is 12 residues long. The CDR3 spells CASTLGWETQYF. The DNA for the CDR3 is TGTGCCAGCACGCTGGGCTGGGAGACCCAGTACTTC.

This clone has just a few counts. V usage is TRBV21-1 and J usage is TRBJ1-5; the D call TRBD1 from the table was never checked on the DNA. TRBV21-1 is termed a pseudogene. The CDR3 loop spans 18 amino acids. CDR3 nucleotides: TGTGCCAGCAGCGTAACGAAGGGACAGGAATATAGCAATCAGCCCCAGCATTTT. Protein: CASSVTKGQEYSNQPQHF.

V gene TRBV5-1 combines with J gene TRBJ2-7; 8 bases are shared with TRBD2. There are 18 residues in the CDR3. Germline V gene lookup returns CDR1 SGHRS and CDR2 YFSETQ. Trimming cost V 5 bases and J 4 bases; bases outside gene matches: 20. CDR3 nucleotides: TGCGCCAGCAGTATCCAGGGCAGCGGGAGAGGTGGGGGATACGAGCAGTACTTC. It specifies CASSIQGSGRGGGYEQYF.

The CDR3 nucleotides are TGTGCCAGCAGCGATCCAGGGAAAGAGACCCAGTACTTC. Residues: CASSDPGKETQYF. The chain carries TRBV7-9 and TRBJ2-5, with D possibly TRBD1 on 5 matching bases. The germline V gene has CDR1 SEHNR and CDR2 FQNEAQ (reference sequence). The CDR3 runs to 13 residues. Trimming shortened V by 5 bases and J by 3 bases, and 10 bases separated the two germline ends.

This chain connects TRBV27 to TRBJ2-5; 9 bases are a match to TRBD2. After removal of 0 bases from V and 1 base from J, the junction contained 6 bases not matched to a gene. The CDR3 is 17 amino acids. CDR1 is MNHEY, CDR2 SMNVEV, per germline (reference sequence). CDR3 nucleotides: TGTGCCAGCAGTTTATCGCTTGGCGGGGGGGTCCAAGAGACCCAGTACTTC. Its protein is CASSLSLGGGVQETQYF.